This T cell receptor beta chain was captured in a study of CD8+ T cells in alopecia areata. Study-level background: Oral tofacitinib, 5 to 10 mg twice daily, was given in an open-label trial. Tofacitinib dosing lasted 6 to 18 months, which was then followed by 6 months off drug.

Those with alopecia areata gave lesional scalp punch biopsies and peripheral blood. Notes on the study in general: Scalp samples also yield sequences from resident alphabeta T cells of normal skin.

Per the germline V gene, CDR1 is SGHRS and CDR2 is YFSETQ. The CDR3 runs 15 residues. The V gene lost 7 bases and the J gene lost 7 bases, with 24 bases spanning the gap. Sequencing used cDNA as its template, made by extracting RNA and reverse transcribing it. Method: immunoSEQ multiplex PCR; TCRdb's copy keeps in-frame clones and lacks some. The table has 150,000 to 200,000 clones, 50% to 60% seen once. Remarks on this clone: Its target is unknown.

This chain uses TRBV5-1 with TRBJ2-7; D ambiguous. This TCR was sampled from a human donor with alopecia areata. Sequences were derived from CD4+ T cells sorted from blood, sampled at week 0. The CDR3 protein is CASAPVGESGREQYF. The DNA for the CDR3 is TGCGCCAGCGCCCCTGTTGGGGAATCTGGGCGGGAGCAGTACTTC.